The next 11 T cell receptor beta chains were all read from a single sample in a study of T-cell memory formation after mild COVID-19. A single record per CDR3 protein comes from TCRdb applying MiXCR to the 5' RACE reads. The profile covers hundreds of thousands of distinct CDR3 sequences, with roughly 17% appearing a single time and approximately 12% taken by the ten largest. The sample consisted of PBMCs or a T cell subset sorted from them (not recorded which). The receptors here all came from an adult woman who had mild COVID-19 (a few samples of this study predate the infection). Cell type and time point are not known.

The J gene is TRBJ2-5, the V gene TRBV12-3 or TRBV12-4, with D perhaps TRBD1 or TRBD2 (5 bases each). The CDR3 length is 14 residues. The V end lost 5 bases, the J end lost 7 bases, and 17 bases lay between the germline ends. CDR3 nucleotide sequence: TGTGCCAGCAGTCCTCGAGGGGTAGTAGGGACCCAGTACTTC. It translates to CASSPRGVVGTQYF.

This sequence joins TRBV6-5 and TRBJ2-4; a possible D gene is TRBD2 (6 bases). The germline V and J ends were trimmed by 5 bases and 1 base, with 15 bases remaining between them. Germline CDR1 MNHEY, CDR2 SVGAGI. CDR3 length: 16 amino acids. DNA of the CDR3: TGTGCCAGCAGTCCAACATGGGGGGACGCCAAAAACATTCAGTACTTC. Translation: CASSPTWGDAKNIQYF.

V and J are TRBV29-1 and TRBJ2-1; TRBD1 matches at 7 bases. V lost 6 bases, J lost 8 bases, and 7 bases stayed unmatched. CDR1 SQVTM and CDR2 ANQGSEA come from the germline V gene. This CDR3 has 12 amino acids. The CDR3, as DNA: TGCAGCGTCATTATCACAGGGGATGAGCAGTTCTTC. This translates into CSVIITGDEQFF.

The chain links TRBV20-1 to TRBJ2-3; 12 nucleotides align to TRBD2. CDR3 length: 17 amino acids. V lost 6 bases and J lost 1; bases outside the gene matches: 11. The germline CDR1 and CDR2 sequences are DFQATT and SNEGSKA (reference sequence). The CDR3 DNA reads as TGCAGTGCAAGACGAGGACTAGCGGGGATTCGCACAGATACGCAGTATTTT. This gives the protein CSARRGLAGIRTDTQYF.

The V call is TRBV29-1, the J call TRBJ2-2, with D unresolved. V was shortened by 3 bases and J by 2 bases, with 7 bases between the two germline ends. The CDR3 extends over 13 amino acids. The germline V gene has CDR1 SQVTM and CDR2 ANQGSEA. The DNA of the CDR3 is TGCAGCGTTGAGTATGGAAACACCGGGGAGCTGTTTTTT. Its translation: CSVEYGNTGELFF.

The CDR3 sequence is CASSLPLAGGLSTDTQYF. As DNA, the CDR3 is TGTGCCAGCAGCCTCCCCTTGGCGGGGGGATTGAGCACAGATACGCAGTATTTT. This chain uses TRBV7-2 with TRBJ2-3; 8 bases match TRBD2. V lost 5 bases and J lost 0; bases outside the gene matches: 13. CDR3 length: 18 amino acids. Germline V gene lookup returns CDR1 SGHTA and CDR2 FQGNSA.

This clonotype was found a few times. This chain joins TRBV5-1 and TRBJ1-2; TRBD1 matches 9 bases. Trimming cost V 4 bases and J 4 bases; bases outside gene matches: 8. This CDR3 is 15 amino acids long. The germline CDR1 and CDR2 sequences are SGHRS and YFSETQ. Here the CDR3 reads CASSAGQGIRYGYTF. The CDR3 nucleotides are TGCGCCAGCAGCGCCGGACAGGGGATCCGCTATGGCTACACCTTC.

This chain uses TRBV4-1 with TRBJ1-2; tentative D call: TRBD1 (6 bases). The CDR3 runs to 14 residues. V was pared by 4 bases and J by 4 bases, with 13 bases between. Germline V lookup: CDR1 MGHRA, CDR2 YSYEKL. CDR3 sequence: CASSLDRLGYGYTF. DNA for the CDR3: TGCGCCAGCAGCCTCGACAGGTTGGGCTATGGCTACACCTTC.

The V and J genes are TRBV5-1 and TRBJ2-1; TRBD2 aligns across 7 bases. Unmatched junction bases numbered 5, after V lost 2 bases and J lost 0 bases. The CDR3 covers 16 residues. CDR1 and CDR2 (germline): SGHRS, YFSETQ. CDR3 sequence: CASSLFGTNSYNEQFF. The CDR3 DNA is TGCGCCAGCAGCTTATTCGGGACTAACTCCTACAATGAGCAGTTCTTC.

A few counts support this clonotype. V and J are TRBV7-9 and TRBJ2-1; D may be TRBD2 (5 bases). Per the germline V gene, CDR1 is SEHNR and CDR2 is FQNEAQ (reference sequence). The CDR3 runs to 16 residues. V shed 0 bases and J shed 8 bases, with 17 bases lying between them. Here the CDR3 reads CASSLALESVRDEQFF. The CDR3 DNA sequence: TGTGCCAGCAGCTTAGCGCTAGAATCGGTGAGGGATGAGCAGTTCTTC.

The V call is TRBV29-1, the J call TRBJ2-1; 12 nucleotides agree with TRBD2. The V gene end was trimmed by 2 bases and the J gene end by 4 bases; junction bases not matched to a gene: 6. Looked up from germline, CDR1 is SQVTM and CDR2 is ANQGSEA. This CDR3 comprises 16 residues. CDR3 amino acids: CSVEPPGLAGYNEQFF. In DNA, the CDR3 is TGCAGCGTTGAACCGCCGGGACTAGCGGGTTACAATGAGCAGTTCTTC.